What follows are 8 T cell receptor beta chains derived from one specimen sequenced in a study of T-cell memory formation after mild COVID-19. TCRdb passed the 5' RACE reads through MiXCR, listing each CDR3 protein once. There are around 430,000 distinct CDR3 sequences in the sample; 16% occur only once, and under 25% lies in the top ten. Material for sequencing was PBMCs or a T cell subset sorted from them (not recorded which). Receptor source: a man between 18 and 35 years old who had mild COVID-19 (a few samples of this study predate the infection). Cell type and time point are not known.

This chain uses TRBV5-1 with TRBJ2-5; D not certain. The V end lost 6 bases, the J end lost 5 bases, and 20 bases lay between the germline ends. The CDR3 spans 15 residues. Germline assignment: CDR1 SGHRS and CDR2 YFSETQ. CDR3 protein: CASTPVATMGETQYF. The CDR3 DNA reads TGCGCCAGCACCCCTGTGGCAACCATGGGGGAGACCCAGTACTTC.

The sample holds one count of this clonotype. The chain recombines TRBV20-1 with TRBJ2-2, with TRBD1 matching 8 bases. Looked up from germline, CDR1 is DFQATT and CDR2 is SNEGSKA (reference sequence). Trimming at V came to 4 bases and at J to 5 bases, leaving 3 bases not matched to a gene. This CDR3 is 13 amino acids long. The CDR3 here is CSAKGQDTGELFF. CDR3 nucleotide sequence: TGCAGTGCTAAGGGACAGGATACCGGGGAGCTGTTTTTT.

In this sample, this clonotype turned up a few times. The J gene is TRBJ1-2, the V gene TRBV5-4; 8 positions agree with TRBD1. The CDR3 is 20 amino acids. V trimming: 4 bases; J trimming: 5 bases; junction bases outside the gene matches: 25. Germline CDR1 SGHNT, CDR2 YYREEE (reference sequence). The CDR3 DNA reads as TGTGCCAGCAGCACGGCCTCGAGGGGGACAGGAGTCGGCGCTTGGTATGGCTACACCTTC. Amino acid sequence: CASSTASRGTGVGAWYGYTF.

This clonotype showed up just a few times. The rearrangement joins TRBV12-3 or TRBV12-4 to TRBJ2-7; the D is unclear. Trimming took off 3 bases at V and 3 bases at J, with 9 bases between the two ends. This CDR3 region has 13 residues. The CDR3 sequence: CASSLADGYEQYF. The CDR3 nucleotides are TGTGCCAGCAGTTTGGCGGACGGCTACGAGCAGTACTTC.

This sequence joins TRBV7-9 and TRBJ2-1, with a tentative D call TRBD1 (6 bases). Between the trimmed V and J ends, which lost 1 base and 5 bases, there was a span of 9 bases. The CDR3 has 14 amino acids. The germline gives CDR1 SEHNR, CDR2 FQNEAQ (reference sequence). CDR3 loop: CASSLGTVDNEQFF. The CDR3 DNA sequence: TGTGCCAGCAGCTTAGGGACAGTGGACAATGAGCAGTTCTTC.

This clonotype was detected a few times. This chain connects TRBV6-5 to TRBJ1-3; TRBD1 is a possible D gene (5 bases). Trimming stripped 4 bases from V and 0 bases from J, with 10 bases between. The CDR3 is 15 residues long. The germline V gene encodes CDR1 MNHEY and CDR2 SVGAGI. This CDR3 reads CASSLGQLSGNTIYF. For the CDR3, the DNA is TGTGCCAGCAGTTTAGGACAACTCTCTGGAAACACCATATATTTT.

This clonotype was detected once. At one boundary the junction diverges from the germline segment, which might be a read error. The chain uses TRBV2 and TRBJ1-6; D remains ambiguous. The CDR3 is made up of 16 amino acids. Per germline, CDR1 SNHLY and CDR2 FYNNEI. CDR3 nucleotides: TGTGCCAGCAGTGGCCAGGCGGTCGACCATAATTCACCCCTCAACTTT. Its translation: CASSGQAVDHNSPLNF.

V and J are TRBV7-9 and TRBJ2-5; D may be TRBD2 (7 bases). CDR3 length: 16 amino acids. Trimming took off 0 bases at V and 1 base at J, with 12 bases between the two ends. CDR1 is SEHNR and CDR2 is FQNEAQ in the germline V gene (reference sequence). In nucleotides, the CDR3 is TGTGCCAGCAGCTTAGCGGGGGGGGCCCGCCAAGAGACCCAGTACTTC. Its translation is CASSLAGGARQETQYF.